This entry features one T cell receptor beta chain sequence. As yet, its antigen is unknown. The CDR3 runs 14 residues. Deletions cut 3 bases from V and 4 bases from J, with 13 bases between. Looked up from germline, CDR1 is SGHDT and CDR2 is YYEEEE. The sample comes from a study of cytomegalovirus exposure and HLA in healthy donors. The PCR used 60 Vbeta and 13 Jbeta primers. Clones were sequenced by immunoSEQ multiplex PCR, and TCRdb holds only the in-frame ones, with some missing. The repertoire holds 150,000 to 200,000 clones, with roughly 73% as singletons. Whole-study results and caveats: Immune exposure information comprised only CMV serostatus. Per a later analysis, 18,000 or so TCR beta sequences showed association with HLA alleles at 0.05 false discovery rate. Later analysis associated a missense DCLRE1C variant with TCR beta V- and J-gene trimming. Most subjects' HLA-A and HLA-B alleles were reportedly predicted from TCR beta sequences.

Sequencing was carried out using PBMCs. This clonotype was sampled from a woman in her twenties or thirties in good health and CMV-seronegative. The chain has TRBV5-6 and TRBJ1-1, with D unresolved. The CDR3 DNA reads TGTGCCAGCAGCTCCTTAGAAGAGAGCACTGAAGCTTTCTTT. Translated, it gives CASSSLEESTEAFF. The full variable domain, in which reference TRBV5-6 and TRBJ1-1 provide the parts outside the CDR3, is DAGVTQSPTHLIKTRGQQVTLRCSPKSGHDTVSWYQQALGQGPQFIFQYYEEEERQRGNFPDRFSGHQFPNYSSELNVNALLLGDSALYLCASSSLEESTEAFFGQGTRLTVV.